Listed below are T cell receptor beta chains from one sample, sequenced in a study of cytomegalovirus exposure and HLA in healthy donors. The repertoire was sequenced with immunoSEQ multiplex PCR; TCRdb's copy has only in-frame clones and lacks some. The data show 150,000 or so clones, with 80% seen just once and over 5% held by the top ten. Sequenced: PBMCs. These receptors were taken from a middle-aged woman in good health and CMV-seropositive. Both conserved end residues are part of each CDR3. The order of the fields is clone size, J gene, V gene, D gene, CDR3 DNA, CDR3 protein. The D gene is left open where the match is weak. Size is stated for part of the rows, as once, few or many counts, or as a class when the clone is expanded.

>.|TRBJ1-5|TRBV28|.
TGTGCCAGCAGTTTGCCGCGTTACCAGGAGGGTCTTAGCAATCAGCCCCAGCATTTT
CASSLPRYQEGLSNQPQHF
>few|TRBJ2-1|TRBV5-1|TRBD2
TGCGCCAGCAGCTTTTCTAGCGGGAGTATCTCCTACAATGAGCAGTTCTTC
CASSFSSGSISYNEQFF
>.|TRBJ2-5|TRBV28|.
TGTGCCAGCACTCCAGACGGGGTACAAGAGACCCAGTACTTC
CASTPDGVQETQYF
>.|TRBJ2-7|TRBV9|.
TGTGCCAGCAGCGTAGGAATAGCGGAAGCTTACGAGCAGTACTTC
CASSVGIAEAYEQYF
>.|TRBJ2-3|TRBV19|TRBD2
TGTGCCAGTATGCACTCGGGAGGAGATACGCAGTATTTT
CASMHSGGDTQYF
>.|TRBJ2-1|TRBV7-6|TRBD2
TGTGCCAGCAGCCCAGGCGGGGGGAGCGGGAGACGGTATGAGCAGTTCTTC
CASSPGGGSGRRYEQFF
>.|TRBJ2-3|TRBV9|TRBD2
TGTGCCAGCAGCGTAGGAGGTAGCGGGAAAGGCTGGGTAGATACGCAGTATTTT
CASSVGGSGKGWVDTQYF
>.|TRBJ2-1|TRBV9|TRBD2
TGTGCCAGCAGCTCTCGACTAGCGTCTGAGCAGTTCTTC
CASSSRLASEQFF
>.|TRBJ2-2|TRBV9|.
TGTGCCAGCAAGGGGACGAACACCGGGGAGCTGTTTTTT
CASKGTNTGELFF
>.|TRBJ2-5|TRBV28|.
TGTGCCAGCAGTTTATGGGCGCAGGGGGAGACCCAGTACTTC
CASSLWAQGETQYF
>.|TRBJ2-3|TRBV5-8|.
TGTGCCAGCAGCCAGCCGACTAGTAGAAGAAAAGATACGCAGTATTTT
CASSQPTSRRKDTQYF
>.|TRBJ2-2|TRBV19|.
TGTGCCAGTAGTCTATCTCTGTACACCGGGGAGCTGTTTTTT
CASSLSLYTGELFF
>.|TRBJ1-1|TRBV30|.
TGTGCCTGGAGTGTGAATGTCGGGACTGAAGCTTTCTTT
CAWSVNVGTEAFF
>.|TRBJ2-3|TRBV29-1|TRBD1
TGCAGCGTTGAAAAGGAAGGGGGCACTAGCACAGATACGCAGTATTTT
CSVEKEGGTSTDTQYF
>.|TRBJ2-7|TRBV10-1|.
TGCGCCAGCAGTGGGGAGCTCTCCTACGAGCAGTACTTC
CASSGELSYEQYF
>.|TRBJ2-6|TRBV25-1|TRBD2
TGTGCCAGCAGTGATGGGAGGGCTGGGGCCAACGTCCTGACTTTC
CASSDGRAGANVLTF
>.|TRBJ2-5|TRBV30|.
TGTGCCTGGAGTACGACAGTCACCCAAGAGACCCAGTACTTC
CAWSTTVTQETQYF
>.|TRBJ2-1|TRBV6-1|.
TGTGCCAGCAGTAACTCGGACAGATCGGGTGAGCAGTTCTTC
CASSNSDRSGEQFF
>.|TRBJ2-3|TRBV2|.
TGTGCCAGTAGCGAGGGAGTTAGCGATACGCAGTATTTT
CASSEGVSDTQYF
>.|TRBJ1-1|TRBV18|.
TGTGCCAGCTCACCACGGGTAGGGGGTAGTAACACTGAAGCTTTCTTT
CASSPRVGGSNTEAFF
>.|TRBJ2-7|TRBV5-1|.
TGCGCCAGCAGCTTGGTTTCTCTCGGCAGGGTTACCGAGCAGTACTTC
CASSLVSLGRVTEQYF
>.|TRBJ2-1|TRBV28|.
TGTGCCAGCGCCCCAGGAGGGGCCGATGAGCAGTTCTTC
CASAPGGADEQFF
>.|TRBJ2-2|TRBV19|.
TGTGCCAGTAGTATCTTGCAGGCCAACACCGGGGAGCTGTTTTTT
CASSILQANTGELFF
>.|TRBJ2-3|TRBV6-1|TRBD2
TGTGCCAGCTTACTGACTAGCGGGAGAGATACGCAGTATTTT
CASLLTSGRDTQYF
>.|TRBJ2-7|TRBV5-6|TRBD2
TGTGCCAGCAGCTTGGAGGGAAGCGGGGGGAGCTCCTACGAGCAGTACTTC
CASSLEGSGGSSYEQYF
>.|TRBJ2-5|TRBV5-1|.
TGCGCCAGCACCGTAGCGGCAGCAGCATCCGAGACCCAGTACTTC
CASTVAAAASETQYF
>.|TRBJ2-1|TRBV7-8|TRBD2
TGTGCCAGCAGCTTAGGCCCTCAGGGACTAGCGGACCCGTTCTTC
CASSLGPQGLADPFF
>.|TRBJ2-7|TRBV27|.
TGTGCCAGCAGTTTGTTTGGGACTCCTAGCTCCTACGAGCAGTACTTC
CASSLFGTPSSYEQYF
>.|TRBJ1-1|TRBV11-3|TRBD1
TGTGCCAGCAGCTTAAGTGGGACAGGGGGTACTGAAGCTTTCTTT
CASSLSGTGGTEAFF
>.|TRBJ1-1|TRBV18|TRBD1
TGTGCCAGCTCACCTCCAACAGGGGGGGGAGACACTGAAGCTTTCTTT
CASSPPTGGGDTEAFF
>few|TRBJ2-1|TRBV28|TRBD1
TGTGCCAGCAGTTCATCGACAGGGTCCCTCTCCAATGAGCAGTTCTTC
CASSSSTGSLSNEQFF
>few|TRBJ1-6|TRBV11-1|TRBD1
TGTGCCAGCAGAGGGGCGACAGGGAAGTCACCCCTCCACTTT
CASRGATGKSPLHF
>few|TRBJ2-3|TRBV9|.
TGTGCCAGCAGCGTAGCCGGGACAGATACGCAGTATTTT
CASSVAGTDTQYF
>.|TRBJ1-5|TRBV6-1|.
TGTGCCAGCAGTGAGGGCAGCTTCTCGCCCCAGCATTTT
CASSEGSFSPQHF
>.|TRBJ2-3|TRBV7-9|TRBD2
TGTGCCAGCAGACAGACTAGCGGGAGGGACACAGATACGCAGTATTTT
CASRQTSGRDTDTQYF
>.|TRBJ2-2|TRBV18|.
TGTGCCAGCTCACCTCTAGGATTTAGCGGAAGGAGGGTCACCGGGGAGCTGTTTTTT
CASSPLGFSGRRVTGELFF
>.|TRBJ2-3|TRBV5-4|.
TGTGCCAGCAGCGCGAGCACAGATACGCAGTATTTT
CASSASTDTQYF
>.|TRBJ2-3|TRBV25-1|TRBD2
TGTGCCAGCAGTGATGGGAGGCTCCAGCGGGAGCCGCAGTATTTT
CASSDGRLQREPQYF
>.|TRBJ1-2|TRBV29-1|.
TGCAGCGTCCCGTTAGAAGCTAACTATGGCTACACCTTC
CSVPLEANYGYTF
>.|TRBJ1-1|TRBV6-5|.
TGTGCCAGCAGTTACTTGGGGAGGGTCACTGAAGCTTTCTTT
CASSYLGRVTEAFF
>.|TRBJ2-6|TRBV11-2|.
TGTGCCAGCAGCTTAGTGGGGGGTACCGGGGCCAACGTCCTGACTTTC
CASSLVGGTGANVLTF
>.|TRBJ1-2|TRBV19|TRBD1
TGTGCCAGTAGTATCCCCGGGACAGGGGGAGACTATGGCTACACCTTC
CASSIPGTGGDYGYTF
>once|TRBJ2-3|TRBV4-1|.
TGCGCCAGCAGCCGTATCCGAGGGCCAGATACGCAGTATTTT
CASSRIRGPDTQYF
>once|TRBJ2-3|TRBV10-2|.
TGCGCCAGCGAAGGGGGGCTAGCGGACACAGATACGCAGTATTTT
CASEGGLADTDTQYF
>.|TRBJ1-2|TRBV7-3|TRBD1
TGTGCCAGCAGCTTAGAAGGGGGCGCAAGTTCTGGCTACACCTTC
CASSLEGGASSGYTF
>.|TRBJ2-7|TRBV15|TRBD2
TGTGCCACCAGCATAGCGGGAGCTGGTGAGCAGTACTTC
CATSIAGAGEQYF
>.|TRBJ1-2|TRBV6-6|.
TGTGCCAGCAGTTACTCCGTGGCCCCGGAGGGCTACACCTTC
CASSYSVAPEGYTF
>.|TRBJ2-1|TRBV11-3|TRBD2
TGTGCCAGCAGCTTAGAGCTAGCGGGGGACAATGAGCAGTTCTTC
CASSLELAGDNEQFF
>once|TRBJ2-3|TRBV6-6|TRBD2
TGTGCCAGCAGTTGGGGGACTAGCGGGAGCCCAGATACGCAGTATTTT
CASSWGTSGSPDTQYF
>.|TRBJ1-5|TRBV27|TRBD1
TGTGCCAGCAGTCCGGGACAGGACAATCAGCCCCAGCATTTT
CASSPGQDNQPQHF
>.|TRBJ2-3|TRBV14|TRBD1
TGTGCCAGCAGCCATAGACAGGGCTCGGCAGATACGCAGTATTTT
CASSHRQGSADTQYF
>.|TRBJ2-1|TRBV7-9|TRBD1
TGTGCCAGCAGCTTAGCGTTCAGGGGGCTGGCCTACAATGAGCAGTTCTTC
CASSLAFRGLAYNEQFF
>.|TRBJ2-5|TRBV5-1|TRBD1
TGCGCCAGCAGCTTGGGGGACAGGGGGCGTGAGACCCAGTACTTC
CASSLGDRGRETQYF
>.|TRBJ1-2|TRBV15|.
TGCGCCACCAGCTTGACAGACAGTCTCTATGGCTACACCTTC
CATSLTDSLYGYTF
>.|TRBJ2-1|TRBV19|TRBD2
TGTGCCAGTAGTATCGTACTAGCGGGAGTGGGTGAGCAGTTCTTC
CASSIVLAGVGEQFF
>few|TRBJ2-2|TRBV7-9|TRBD1
TGTGCCAGCACCGTTTCGACAGGGCCCACCGGGGAGCTGTTTTTT
CASTVSTGPTGELFF
>.|TRBJ1-3|TRBV5-8|.
TGTGCCAGCTCCAGAGGAGGCCCTGACTCTGGAAACACCATATATTTT
CASSRGGPDSGNTIYF
>.|TRBJ2-5|TRBV9|TRBD1
TGTGCCAGCAGCGTAGGAACAGGGGGAGGAGAGACCCAGTACTTC
CASSVGTGGGETQYF